A selection of T cell receptor beta chains follows, all from one sample in a study of blood T cell repertoires in COVID-19. Libraries were prepared by immunoSEQ multiplex PCR; TCRdb keeps only in-frame clonotypes and omits some of them. The table lists 150,000 to 200,000 clones, approximately 89% of them singletons. The sequencing input was PBMCs or T cells enriched from blood (not recorded which). These receptors were obtained from a middle-aged woman with acute COVID-19. Each CDR3 is given with its conserved first and last residue. D genes are given only for firm matches. Clone sizes are given selectively: once, few, many, or a class where the clone is expanded.

d_call	clone_size	v_call	j_call	cdr3_aa	cdr3_nt
TRBD1	.	TRBV5-8	TRBJ2-7	CASSPISGQGAYEQYF	TGTGCCAGCAGTCCTATATCGGGACAGGGGGCTTACGAGCAGTACTTC
.	.	TRBV19	TRBJ1-1	CASTKGGRYTEAFF	TGTGCCAGTACCAAGGGGGGGCGATACACTGAAGCTTTCTTT
.	.	TRBV5-1	TRBJ1-1	CASSPGHSNTEAFF	TGCGCCAGCAGCCCGGGACATTCCAACACTGAAGCTTTCTTT
TRBD2	.	TRBV4-1	TRBJ2-3	CASSLRSGISTDTQYF	TGCGCCAGCAGCCTGAGGAGCGGGATTAGCACAGATACGCAGTATTTT
TRBD1	.	TRBV5-5	TRBJ2-7	CASSLPGTGSYEQYF	TGTGCCAGCAGCTTGCCCGGGACAGGGTCCTACGAGCAGTACTTC
.	.	TRBV4-2	TRBJ1-5	CASSPQSGLSNQPQHF	TGTGCCAGCAGCCCCCAGTCAGGGCTTAGCAATCAGCCCCAGCATTTT
.	.	TRBV6-5	TRBJ2-3	CASSYQRPSSTDTQYF	TGTGCCAGCAGTTACCAGAGGCCCTCTAGCACAGATACGCAGTATTTT
.	few	TRBV6-6	TRBJ1-2	CASSRSTVVYGYTF	TGTGCCAGCAGTCGATCGACAGTAGTGTATGGCTACACCTTC
.	.	TRBV6-5	TRBJ1-5	CASSEGTGSQPQHF	TGTGCCAGCAGCGAGGGTACTGGCTCGCAGCCCCAGCATTTT
TRBD1	.	TRBV7-8	TRBJ2-4	CASSTGTGSQYF	TGTGCCAGCAGCACAGGGACAGGGTCTCAGTACTTC
.	.	TRBV11-2	TRBJ2-1	CASSLITRRVFF	TGTGCCAGCAGCTTGATAACTCGGCGGGTGTTCTTC
TRBD2	.	TRBV19	TRBJ2-3	CASSYPSGGRPTDTQYF	TGTGCCAGTAGTTATCCTAGCGGGGGACGCCCCACAGATACGCAGTATTTT
TRBD1	.	TRBV7-9	TRBJ2-7	CASSWTGTPYEQYF	TGTGCCAGCAGCTGGACAGGTACCCCCTACGAGCAGTACTTC
.	once	TRBV19	TRBJ1-1	CASSISTNTEAFF	TGTGCCAGTAGTATCTCCACAAACACTGAAGCTTTCTTT
.	.	TRBV15	TRBJ2-5	CATSREGTSQETQYF	TGTGCCACCAGCAGAGAGGGGACTTCACAAGAGACCCAGTACTTC
TRBD2	.	TRBV7-2	TRBJ2-1	CASSLGLAGHNEQFF	TGTGCCAGCAGCTTAGGACTAGCGGGACACAATGAGCAGTTCTTC
.	.	TRBV7-9	TRBJ2-4	CASSFSRGRGGKNIQYF	TGTGCCAGCAGCTTCTCCAGGGGGCGCGGGGGTAAAAACATTCAGTACTTC
.	once	TRBV6-5	TRBJ1-1	CATGNAGRTEAFF	TGTGCCACCGGTAACGCGGGAAGGACTGAAGCTTTCTTT
TRBD1	once	TRBV3-1/TRBV3-2	TRBJ2-7	CASSPDPHRDRGTYEQYF	TGTGCCAGCAGCCCAGACCCCCACCGGGACAGGGGAACCTACGAGCAGTACTTC
.	.	TRBV7-8	TRBJ2-3	CASSKQVSASTDTQYF	TGTGCCAGCAGCAAGCAGGTTTCTGCTAGCACAGATACGCAGTATTTT
.	.	TRBV6-1	TRBJ2-7	CASSELVVRSYEQYF	TGTGCCAGCAGTGAACTAGTGGTCCGCTCCTACGAGCAGTACTTC
TRBD1	.	TRBV18	TRBJ1-3	CASSLDRVGNTIYF	TGTGCCAGCTCCCTCGACAGGGTTGGAAACACCATATATTTT
TRBD2	.	TRBV12-5	TRBJ2-3	CASGSGGAGTDTQYF	TGTGCTAGTGGTTCCGGGGGGGCGGGCACAGATACGCAGTATTTT
.	.	TRBV7-2	TRBJ2-7	CASSYSRYEQYF	TGTGCCAGCAGCTACTCCAGGTACGAGCAGTACTTC
.	.	TRBV10-3	TRBJ1-1	CAIRQGSSNTEAFF	TGTGCCATCAGGCAGGGGTCCTCGAACACTGAAGCTTTCTTT
TRBD1	once	TRBV6-5	TRBJ1-3	CASCRGEPGNTIYF	TGTGCCTCCTGCAGGGGGGAGCCTGGAAACACCATATATTTT
TRBD1	.	TRBV29-1	TRBJ2-1	CSVPGQGRAQFF	TGCAGCGTTCCTGGACAGGGGCGTGCTCAGTTCTTC
TRBD2	.	TRBV27	TRBJ2-2	CASSSGLAGGTGELFF	TGTGCCAGCAGTTCCGGACTAGCGGGAGGCACCGGGGAGCTGTTTTTT
.	.	TRBV6-5	TRBJ1-6	CASSPRQFSSSPLHF	TGTGCCAGCAGTCCGAGACAATTCTCTAGCTCACCCCTCCACTTT
.	.	TRBV18	TRBJ2-3	CASSPPSSESTDTQYF	TGTGCCAGCTCACCACCGTCTAGCGAGTCAACAGATACGCAGTATTTT
TRBD1	.	TRBV4-2	TRBJ1-2	CASSPGQGTNYGYTF	TGTGCCAGCAGCCCTGGACAGGGGACCAACTATGGCTACACCTTC
.	.	TRBV7-2	TRBJ2-1	CASSSLLRVPQFF	TGTGCCAGCAGCTCTTTGTTACGGGTTCCACAGTTCTTC
.	.	TRBV9	TRBJ1-4	CASSVGGTDNEKLFF	TGTGCCAGCAGCGTAGGGGGGACTGACAATGAAAAACTGTTTTTT
.	.	TRBV28	TRBJ2-3	CASSSGVTDTQYF	TGTGCCAGCAGCTCGGGGGTGACAGATACGCAGTATTTT
.	.	TRBV4-3	TRBJ1-4	CASSQDYRTNEKLFF	TGCGCCAGCAGCCAAGATTACAGAACAAATGAAAAACTGTTTTTT
TRBD1	.	TRBV28	TRBJ2-5	CASSPTGGGQETQYF	TGTGCCAGCAGTCCGACAGGGGGGGGGCAAGAGACCCAGTACTTC